One sample yielded the 10 T cell receptor beta chains listed below, sequenced in a study of T cell responses to AZD1222 COVID-19 vaccine. Assay used: immunoSEQ multiplex PCR; TCRdb lists only in-frame clones, some missing. The data show roughly 120,000 clones, around 92% seen once. Sequencing was performed on peripheral blood, taken on day 0 of AZD1222 vaccination. The source of these receptors is an adult in good health.

The gene calls are TRBV27 and TRBJ1-1, with D hard to call. V was trimmed by 7 bases and J by 8 bases, leaving 11 bases between them. The CDR3 sequence is 11 residues long. Per germline, CDR1 MNHEY and CDR2 SMNVEV (reference sequence). The CDR3 nucleotides read TGTGCCAGCACTGACGGGTGGGAAGCTTTCTTT. This codes for CASTDGWEAFF.

This clone was seen a handful of times. The J gene is TRBJ2-7, the V gene TRBV30; no clear D. The germline V gene has CDR1 GTSNPN and CDR2 SVGIG (reference sequence). The CDR3 consists of 12 residues. Deletions cut 3 bases from V and 7 bases from J, with 13 bases between. CDR3 DNA: TGTGCCTGGAGCGGACCACTTTGGGAGCAGTACTTC. Translated, it gives CAWSGPLWEQYF.

The chain links TRBV2 to TRBJ2-1; D gene ambiguous. Germline values: CDR1 SNHLY, CDR2 FYNNEI. Trimming removed 1 base from V and 8 bases from J, with 9 bases in between. The CDR3 is 13 residues long. The CDR3 sequence is CASSEEVKDEQFF. The CDR3 coding sequence is TGTGCCAGCAGTGAAGAGGTTAAGGATGAGCAGTTCTTC.

J is TRBJ1-6 and V is TRBV6-5, with no clear D. This CDR3 spans 14 amino acids. The ends were cut back, 5 bases at V and 7 bases at J, with 12 bases in the middle. CDR1 is MNHEY, CDR2 SVGAGI, per germline. The CDR3 DNA sequence: TGTGCCAGCAGTCTAACTGGCAGCAATTCACCCCTCCACTTT. This codes for CASSLTGSNSPLHF.

The chain combines TRBV7-9 with TRBJ1-3; D perhaps matches TRBD1 (5 bases). This CDR3 region has 16 residues. Germline lookup yields CDR1 SEHNR and CDR2 FQNEAQ (reference sequence). Trimming shortened V by 8 bases and J by 3 bases, and 20 bases separated the two germline ends. The CDR3 DNA sequence: TGTGCCAGCGGCCTCATTTCGGGCAGGGTTGGAAACACCATATATTTT. This encodes CASGLISGRVGNTIYF. Combining the CDR3 with reference TRBV7-9 and TRBJ1-3 gives the whole variable domain DTGVSQNPRHKITKRGQNVTFRCDPISEHNRLYWYRQTLGQGPEFLTYFQNEAQLEKSRLLSDRFSAERPKGSFSTLEIQRTEQGDSAMYLCASGLISGRVGNTIYFGEGSWLTVV.

Notes on this clone: Other DNA sequences within the sample encode an identical CDR3. V usage is TRBV7-9 and J usage is TRBJ2-3; D unclear. Germline lookup yields CDR1 SEHNR and CDR2 FQNEAQ (reference sequence). CDR3 length: 12 amino acids. The V end was cut by 8 bases, the J end by 0 bases, with 6 bases between. The CDR3: CASALSTDTQYF. The CDR3 DNA is TGTGCCAGCGCGCTAAGCACAGATACGCAGTATTTT. Full variable domain (missing parts from reference TRBV7-9 and TRBJ2-3): DTGVSQNPRHKITKRGQNVTFRCDPISEHNRLYWYRQTLGQGPEFLTYFQNEAQLEKSRLLSDRFSAERPKGSFSTLEIQRTEQGDSAMYLCASALSTDTQYFGPGTRLTVL.

The chain carries TRBV5-1 and TRBJ2-5; perhaps D is TRBD1 or TRBD2 (5 bases each). The germline V and J ends were trimmed by 0 bases and 5 bases, with 17 bases remaining between them. The CDR3 loop spans 16 amino acids. Germline V CDR1 and CDR2: SGHRS, YFSETQ. The CDR3, as DNA: TGCGCCAGCAGCTTGGCCGGGGCCAAGCCCCCCGAGACCCAGTACTTC. As protein: CASSLAGAKPPETQYF.

This chain links TRBV5-4 with TRBJ2-7; 7 bases map to TRBD1. Germline-derived CDR1 and CDR2 are SGHNT and YYREEE (reference sequence). This CDR3 is 13 amino acids long. V lost 3 bases, J lost 0 bases, and 0 bases stayed unmatched. CDR3 protein: CASSWDSSYEQYF. In nucleotides, the CDR3 is TGTGCCAGCAGCTGGGACAGCTCCTACGAGCAGTACTTC.

The chain employs TRBV7-6 and TRBJ1-2; TRBD1 is a possible D gene (5 bases). V was clipped by 3 bases and J by 4 bases, with 15 bases between them. CDR1 is SGHVS and CDR2 is FNYEAQ in the germline V gene. The CDR3 covers 15 residues. CDR3 sequence reads: CASSLGDGESYGYTF. DNA for the CDR3: TGTGCCAGCAGCTTGGGGGATGGGGAATCCTATGGCTACACCTTC.

This chain links TRBV19 with TRBJ1-1; the D gene is possibly TRBD1 (6 bases). With 7 bases removed from V and 4 bases from J, the gap between germline ends came to 13 bases. Germline V gene lookup returns CDR1 LNHDA and CDR2 SQIVND (reference sequence). This CDR3 spans 13 amino acids. The CDR3 DNA sequence: TGTGCCAGTACCACAGGGTCGATCACTGAAGCTTTCTTT. Protein sequence: CASTTGSITEAFF.